The source of this T cell receptor (beta chain) is a study of control samples from healthy donors and cancer patients. Produced via immunoSEQ multiplex PCR; TCRdb's table is partial and in-frame only. This table holds about 80,000 clones, under 90% found once. This CDR3 comprises 13 residues. With 3 bases removed from V and 10 bases from J, the gap between germline ends came to 12 bases. The specimen was blood. The chain carries TRBV12-3 or TRBV12-4 and TRBJ1-4, with no clear D. This sequence was found in a man in his forties or fifties in good health. DNA for the CDR3: TGTGCCAGCAGTTTGGGCGGCTCAGGAAAACTGTTTTTT. Protein product: CASSLGGSGKLFF.